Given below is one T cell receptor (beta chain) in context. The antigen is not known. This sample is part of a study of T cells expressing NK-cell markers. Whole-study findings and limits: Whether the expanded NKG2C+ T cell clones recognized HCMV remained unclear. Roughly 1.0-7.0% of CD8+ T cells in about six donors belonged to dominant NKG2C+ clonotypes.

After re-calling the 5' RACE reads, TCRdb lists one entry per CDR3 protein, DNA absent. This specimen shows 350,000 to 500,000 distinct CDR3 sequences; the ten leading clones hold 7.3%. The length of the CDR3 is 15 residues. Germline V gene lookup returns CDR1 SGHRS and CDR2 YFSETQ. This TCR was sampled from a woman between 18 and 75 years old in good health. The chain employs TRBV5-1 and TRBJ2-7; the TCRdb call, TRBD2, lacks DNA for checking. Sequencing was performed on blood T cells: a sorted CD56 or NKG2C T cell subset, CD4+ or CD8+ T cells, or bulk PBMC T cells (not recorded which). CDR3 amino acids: CASSFIGSGGYEQYF.